Each of the 19 T cell receptor beta chains below was sequenced from the same sample in a study of cytomegalovirus exposure and HLA in healthy donors. The study ran its PCR with 60 Vbeta and 13 Jbeta primers. Assay: immunoSEQ multiplex PCR; the TCRdb copy retains only in-frame clones and omits some. Its listing shows roughly 220,000 clones. The sequencing input was PBMCs. These receptor sequences come from a girl aged 2-15 years in good health and CMV-seropositive.

This chain joins TRBV13 and TRBJ2-5, with TRBD2 matching over 7 bases. V lost 5 bases and J lost 5; bases outside the gene matches: 14. Germline CDR1 reads PRHDT; CDR2 reads FYEKMQ (reference sequence). The CDR3 sequence is 16 residues long. CDR3 amino acids: CASSARDPAGVETQYF. The CDR3 DNA sequence: TGTGCCAGCAGCGCCAGGGACCCGGCGGGAGTGGAGACCCAGTACTTC.

The chain couples TRBV9 to TRBJ2-1, with 10 bases lining up with TRBD2. The CDR3 has 15 amino acids. J was trimmed by 8 bases and V by 4 bases; bases with no gene match: 9. The germline gives CDR1 SGDLS, CDR2 YYNGEE. The DNA of the CDR3 is TGTGCCAGCAGCCTACGGACTAGCGGCTTCGATGAGCAGTTCTTC. It codes for CASSLRTSGFDEQFF.

The chain recombines TRBV6-1 with TRBJ1-2, with 9 nucleotides matching TRBD1. Trimming took 3 bases from V and 7 from J; bases not matched to a gene: 6. The CDR3 has 14 amino acids. The V gene's germline CDR1 is MNHNS and CDR2 SASEGT. The CDR3 DNA follows: TGTGCCAGCAGTGACCGGACAGGGGTTATTGGCTACACCTTC. Encoded protein: CASSDRTGVIGYTF.

The chain combines TRBV11-3 with TRBJ2-1; TRBD2 matches at 7 bases. This CDR3 has 18 residues. V shed 0 bases, J shed 9 bases, and the junction held 17 bases outside the gene matches. In germline, CDR1 is SGHNT, CDR2 YENEEA. The CDR3 loop reads CASSLDQGVRGGPREQFF. The DNA of the CDR3 is TGTGCCAGCAGCTTAGATCAGGGCGTGAGGGGAGGGCCTCGTGAGCAGTTCTTC.

The rearrangement uses TRBV7-6 and TRBJ1-2, with 7 bases matching TRBD1. Germline CDR1 SGHVS, CDR2 FNYEAQ. Trimming took 5 bases from V and 2 from J; bases not matched to a gene: 8. There are 15 residues in the CDR3. The CDR3 region has the DNA TGTGCCAGCAGCGCCCGACAGGGAACAAACTATGGCTACACCTTC. It translates to CASSARQGTNYGYTF.

V is TRBV23-1 and J is TRBJ2-3, with 10 bases lining up with TRBD1. TRBV23-1 is known as an ORF, though its function is uncertain. The CDR3 extends over 16 amino acids. Germline trimming cut 4 bases from V and 6 bases from J; bases unmatched to any gene: 10. The CDR3 nucleotides read TGCGCCAGCAGTCTGATCGGGACAGGGGCGCCTGATACGCAGTATTTT. Its protein product is CASSLIGTGAPDTQYF.

CDR3 DNA: TGTGCCAGCAGCCTTGGGACTAGCGGGAGGTATGAGCAGTTCTTC. Amino acid sequence: CASSLGTSGRYEQFF. The rearrangement links TRBV5-4 to TRBJ2-1; the match to TRBD2 covers 15 bases. This CDR3 has 15 amino acids. The germline gives CDR1 SGHNT, CDR2 YYREEE (reference sequence). V lost 4 bases, J lost 8 bases, and 4 bases stayed unmatched.

The rearrangement uses TRBV29-1 and TRBJ2-2, with TRBD1 matching over 8 bases. V trimming: 4 bases; J trimming: 0 bases; junction bases outside the gene matches: 4. The CDR3 extends over 15 amino acids. Germline values: CDR1 SQVTM, CDR2 ANQGSEA. DNA of the CDR3: TGCAGCGTTGGGGGACAGGCCACGAACACCGGGGAGCTGTTTTTT. This translates into CSVGGQATNTGELFF.

V usage is TRBV29-1 and J usage is TRBJ1-3, with 7 bases aligning to TRBD1. This CDR3 has 16 residues. CDR1 SQVTM and CDR2 ANQGSEA come from the germline V gene. Germline trimming cut 7 bases from V and 4 bases from J; bases unmatched to any gene: 16. The CDR3 region is CSAQIIDRVTGNTIYF. The CDR3 nucleotides read TGCAGCGCACAAATAATCGACAGGGTAACAGGAAACACCATATATTTT.

The J gene is TRBJ1-1, the V gene TRBV29-1; 8 bases line up with TRBD1. This CDR3 is 13 amino acids long. With V trimmed by 5 bases and J by 0 bases, 2 bases remained unmatched. Looked up from germline, CDR1 is SQVTM and CDR2 is ANQGSEA. The CDR3: CSVLDRVNTEAFF. The CDR3 DNA reads as TGCAGCGTTCTGGACAGGGTGAACACTGAAGCTTTCTTT.

The chain carries TRBV4-1 and TRBJ2-7, with a weak D call TRBD2 (5 bases). The CDR3 runs to 15 residues. Germline loops: CDR1 MGHRA, CDR2 YSYEKL. The V end lost 4 bases, the J end lost 3 bases, and 16 bases lay between the germline ends. The chain's CDR3 is CASSRRAGSDYEQYF. DNA of the CDR3: TGCGCCAGCAGCCGAAGGGCGGGTTCCGACTACGAGCAGTACTTC.

Here the CDR3 DNA reads TGTGCCAGCAGTAAACCCCCGGGATACGAGCAGTACTTC. Its protein is CASSKPPGYEQYF. This chain connects TRBV27 to TRBJ2-7; tentatively, D is TRBD2 (5 bases). CDR1 and CDR2 from the germline V gene are MNHEY and SMNVEV (reference sequence). This CDR3 comprises 13 residues. V dropped 5 bases and J dropped 4 bases, with 12 bases sitting between them.

The chain carries TRBV10-3 and TRBJ2-7; D not certain. The CDR3 has 13 amino acids. V lost 8 bases and J lost 0, with 11 bases in between. CDR1 and CDR2 (germline): ENHRY, SYGVKD. DNA for the CDR3: TGTGCCATCGTAAGCGATACCTCCTACGAGCAGTACTTC. It codes for CAIVSDTSYEQYF.

The rearrangement uses TRBV28 and TRBJ1-2; the match to TRBD1 covers 10 bases. The CDR3 is made up of 15 amino acids. Trimming took 6 bases from V and 4 from J; bases not matched to a gene: 8. CDR1 and CDR2 from the germline V gene are MDHEN and SYDVKM. CDR3 sequence (DNA): TGTGCCAGCAGGTCGGACAGGGGGATTTTCTATGGCTACACCTTC. It specifies CASRSDRGIFYGYTF.

This chain joins TRBV4-1 and TRBJ2-5; 9 bases map to TRBD2. V gave up 0 bases and J gave up 0 bases; unmatched junction bases: 2. The CDR3 has 16 amino acids. CDR1 and CDR2 (germline): MGHRA, YSYEKL. CDR3 sequence (DNA): TGCGCCAGCAGCCAAGAGGGACTAGCCAACCAAGAGACCCAGTACTTC. It codes for CASSQEGLANQETQYF.

The chain has TRBV10-3 and TRBJ2-5, with D possibly matching TRBD2 (7 bases). The DNA end is more similar to TRBJ2-7, so the J call may be wrong. This CDR3 spans 13 amino acids. Germline lookup yields CDR1 ENHRY and CDR2 SYGVKD. In DNA form, the CDR3 reads TGTGCCATCAAAACGGGGGGCGACTACGAGCAGTACTTC. As protein: CAIKTGGDYEQYF.

This chain links TRBV6-1 with TRBJ2-5; 8 bases map to TRBD2. After removal of 7 bases from V and 2 bases from J, the junction contained 9 bases not matched to a gene. Germline V gene lookup returns CDR1 MNHNS and CDR2 SASEGT. CDR3 length: 15 amino acids. In nucleotides, the CDR3 is TGTGCCAGCACCCCACGCGCGGGGGGACAAGAGACCCAGTACTTC. Its protein is CASTPRAGGQETQYF.

The J gene is TRBJ2-1, the V gene TRBV28, with 9 nucleotides matching TRBD2. The CDR3 sequence is 16 residues long. Trimming cost V 5 bases and J 7 bases; bases outside gene matches: 12. The germline V gene encodes CDR1 MDHEN and CDR2 SYDVKM. The CDR3 DNA is TGTGCCAGCAGTGCCTTTCGCGGGAGGGCCAGAAATGAGCAGTTCTTC. This encodes CASSAFRGRARNEQFF.

The chain has TRBV12-5 and TRBJ2-2; D might be TRBD2 (6 bases). The CDR3 length is 15 residues. V was shortened by 0 bases and J by 8 bases, with 13 bases between the two germline ends. CDR1 and CDR2 from the germline V gene are LGHNT and FRNRAP. The CDR3 DNA follows: TGTGCTAGTGGTTTGGTACCGGGAGTGGGAGGGGAGCTGTTTTTT. Protein sequence: CASGLVPGVGGELFF.